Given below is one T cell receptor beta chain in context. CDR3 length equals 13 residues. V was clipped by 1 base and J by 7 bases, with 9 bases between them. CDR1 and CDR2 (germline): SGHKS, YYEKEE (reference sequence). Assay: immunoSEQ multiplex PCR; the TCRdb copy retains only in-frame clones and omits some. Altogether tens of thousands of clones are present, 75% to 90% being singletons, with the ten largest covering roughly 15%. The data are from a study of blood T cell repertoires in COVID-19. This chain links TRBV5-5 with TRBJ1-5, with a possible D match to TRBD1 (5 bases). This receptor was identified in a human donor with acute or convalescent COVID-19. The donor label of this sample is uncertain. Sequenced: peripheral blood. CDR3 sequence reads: CASSLSGVQPQHF. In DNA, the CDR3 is TGTGCCAGCAGCTTGTCGGGGGTCCAGCCCCAGCATTTT.